The sequence of this TCR beta chain was determined in a study of blood T cell repertoires in COVID-19. Study information: Whether acute or convalescent, the COVID-19 samples came from the United States, Italy and Spain. T cells, B-cell-depleted T cells, or PBMCs provided the cDNA or gDNA that served as material.

The germline V gene has CDR1 MNHEY and CDR2 SMNVEV (reference sequence). After removal of 5 bases from V and 6 bases from J, the junction contained 10 bases not matched to a gene. The CDR3 extends over 15 amino acids. As handled by the study authors: Amplification of reference gene primers provided the estimated nucleated cell counts. Clones were sequenced by immunoSEQ multiplex PCR, and TCRdb holds only the in-frame ones, with some missing. V and J calls and clone size come straight from that table; D and trimming were deduced from the DNA. The sample comprises roughly 210,000 clones, about 87% of which are singletons, and over 1.5% rests with the top ten.

The chain carries TRBV27 and TRBJ2-1; 7 bases align to TRBD1. The receptor's source is a man in his 70s with acute or convalescent COVID-19. Sequenced sample: peripheral blood. The DNA of the CDR3 is TGTGCCAGCAGTGCCGGGACAGCTATGAGCAATGAGCAGTTCTTC. Translating it yields CASSAGTAMSNEQFF.